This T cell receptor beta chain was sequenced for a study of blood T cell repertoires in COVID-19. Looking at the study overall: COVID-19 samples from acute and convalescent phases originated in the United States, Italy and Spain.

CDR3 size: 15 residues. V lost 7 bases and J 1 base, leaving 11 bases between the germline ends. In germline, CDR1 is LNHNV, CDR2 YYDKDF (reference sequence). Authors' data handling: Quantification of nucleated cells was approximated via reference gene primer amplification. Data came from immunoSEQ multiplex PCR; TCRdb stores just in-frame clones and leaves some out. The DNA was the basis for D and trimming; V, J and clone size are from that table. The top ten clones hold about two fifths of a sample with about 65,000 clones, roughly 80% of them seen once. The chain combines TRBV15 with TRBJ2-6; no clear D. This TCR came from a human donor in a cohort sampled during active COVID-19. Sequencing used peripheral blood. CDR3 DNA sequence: TGTGCCACCACCGTCGGTCTGTCTGGGGCCAACGTCCTGACTTTC. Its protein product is CATTVGLSGANVLTF.